This note documents a single T cell receptor beta chain sequence. These data belong to a study of blood T cell repertoires in COVID-19. Study-level background: Both acute and convalescent COVID-19 samples were obtained from the United States, Italy and Spain.

In the original analysis: From reference gene primer amplification, estimates of nucleated cell counts were derived. Sequencing was performed with immunoSEQ multiplex PCR; in TCRdb, only in-frame clones are kept and a portion is missing. V, J and clone size are those of that table, while D and trimming were read from the DNA. The profile shows roughly 240,000 clones, 82% of them singletons. The germline CDR1 and CDR2 sequences are LNHNV and YYDKDF (reference sequence). The CDR3 has 16 residues. After removal of 1 base from V and 5 bases from J, the junction contained 7 bases not matched to a gene. This receptor was identified in a woman in her 70s with acute or convalescent COVID-19. The V gene is TRBV15, the J gene TRBJ1-5, with 8 bases that match TRBD1. Sequenced sample: peripheral blood. As DNA, the CDR3 is TGTGCCACCAGCAGAGGCCCGACAGGGGAAGATCAGCCCCAGCATTTT. This sequence encodes CATSRGPTGEDQPQHF. The full variable domain, completed using reference TRBV15 and TRBJ1-5, is DAMVIQNPRYQVTQFGKPVTLSCSQTLNHNVMYWYQQKSSQAPKLLFHYYDKDFNNEADTPDNFQSRRPNTSFCFLDIRSPGLGDTAMYLCATSRGPTGEDQPQHFGDGTRLSIL.